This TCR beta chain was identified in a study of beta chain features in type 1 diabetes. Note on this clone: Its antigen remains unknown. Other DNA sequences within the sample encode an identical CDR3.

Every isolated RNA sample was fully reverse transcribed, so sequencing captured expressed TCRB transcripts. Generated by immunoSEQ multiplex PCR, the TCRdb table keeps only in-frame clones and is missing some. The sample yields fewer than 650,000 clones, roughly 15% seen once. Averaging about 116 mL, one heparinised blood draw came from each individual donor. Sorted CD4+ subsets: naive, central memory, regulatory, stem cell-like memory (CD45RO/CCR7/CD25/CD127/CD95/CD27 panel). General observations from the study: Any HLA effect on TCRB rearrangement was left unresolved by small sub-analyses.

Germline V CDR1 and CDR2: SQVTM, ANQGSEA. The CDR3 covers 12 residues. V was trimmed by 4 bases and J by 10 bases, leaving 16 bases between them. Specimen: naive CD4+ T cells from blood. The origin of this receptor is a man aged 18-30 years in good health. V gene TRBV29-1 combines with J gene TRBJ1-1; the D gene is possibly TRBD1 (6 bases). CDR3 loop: CSVVQGWAGAFF. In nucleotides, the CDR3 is TGCAGCGTTGTGCAGGGGTGGGCGGGAGCTTTCTTT.